This T cell receptor beta chain is from a study of blood T cells in healthy people across ages. The CDR3 runs 13 residues. Germline assignment: CDR1 DFQATT and CDR2 SNEGSKA (reference sequence). Trimming took 4 bases from V and 6 from J; bases not matched to a gene: 4. This clonotype was seen a few times. The authors ran a second PCR of 7 to 11 cycles using a sample-barcoded 5' primer and a J-beta primer mix. TCRdb reprocessed the 5' RACE reads via MiXCR and lists one record per CDR3 protein. The sample contains approximately 780,000 distinct CDR3 sequences, roughly 25% of which appear only once. These data were also filed under a second study, of T cells of mothers and their children. From that study: Samples were obtained from three healthy Caucasian mothers and their six children.

This sequence joins TRBV20-1 and TRBJ2-2, with 8 bases lining up with TRBD1. The source is a boy aged 10-17 years in good health. The specimen sequenced was blood. The CDR3 nucleotides are TGCAGTGCTAATGACAGGGGCTCCGGGGAGCTGTTTTTT. Its translation is CSANDRGSGELFF.